The 20 T cell receptor beta chains given below trace back to one sample, sequenced in a study of T cells after posttransplantation cyclophosphamide. Clones were read by immunoSEQ multiplex PCR, and TCRdb kept only the in-frame ones, dropping some. In the table there are 20,000 or so clones, 86% of which are singletons. Busulfan-fludarabine conditioning, marrow transplant, and cyclophosphamide on days +3 and +4 were administered. The sample here was PBMCs, taken after allogeneic stem cell transplant with posttransplant cyclophosphamide. Receptor source: a female patient under 45 who received an allogeneic stem cell transplant from an unrelated donor, was CMV-positive, and had no GVHD. Some T cells may arise from the graft donor.

V usage is TRBV7-2 and J usage is TRBJ2-5; 11 nucleotides match TRBD2. Germline V lookup: CDR1 SGHTA, CDR2 FQGNSA. V was pared by 4 bases and J by 1 base, with 5 bases of the junction left unmatched. The CDR3 is 16 residues long. The CDR3 reads CASSWGTSGPQETQYF. The DNA for the CDR3 is TGTGCCAGCAGCTGGGGGACTAGCGGCCCCCAAGAGACCCAGTACTTC.

The chain combines TRBV19 with TRBJ1-2; TRBD1 agrees at 9 bases. This CDR3 spans 14 amino acids. CDR1 is LNHDA, CDR2 SQIVND, per germline (reference sequence). After removal of 10 bases from V and 5 bases from J, the junction contained 11 bases not matched to a gene. CDR3 DNA: TGTGCCACCATTGGACAGGGGCGGTTTTATGGCTACACCTTC. It yields the protein CATIGQGRFYGYTF.

This chain joins TRBV7-6 and TRBJ2-5, with 11 bases aligning to TRBD2. J was trimmed by 5 bases and V by 5 bases; bases with no gene match: 7. Germline loops: CDR1 SGHVS, CDR2 FNYEAQ. The CDR3 loop spans 15 amino acids. The DNA of the CDR3 is TGTGCCAGCAGCCACACTAGCGGGGGCCTTGAGACCCAGTACTTC. It specifies CASSHTSGGLETQYF.

The chain carries TRBV27 and TRBJ2-5, with 11 bases that match TRBD2. After removal of 1 base from V and 4 bases from J, the junction contained 8 bases not matched to a gene. CDR3 length: 17 residues. Germline V CDR1 and CDR2: MNHEY, SMNVEV (reference sequence). CDR3 bases: TGTGCCAGCAGTTTATACCCCCTAGCGGGGGGCCGAGAGACCCAGTACTTC. Its translation is CASSLYPLAGGRETQYF.

As for this clone: An end of the junction differs from the germline gene, which may be a read error. Other DNA sequences in this sample translate to the same CDR3. The CDR3 nucleotides read TGCGCCAGCAGCAGGACTAGCGGGGGGCCCCTCGCCGAGCAGTACTTC. Translated: CASSRTSGGPLAEQYF. The chain uses TRBV27 and TRBJ2-7; 14 bases agree with TRBD2. Germline CDR1 MNHEY, CDR2 SMNVEV (reference sequence). This CDR3 comprises 16 residues.

The chain is built from TRBV7-6 and TRBJ2-5; 9 bases fit TRBD2. The germline V gene has CDR1 SGHVS and CDR2 FNYEAQ. J was trimmed by 5 bases and V by 5 bases; bases with no gene match: 9. This CDR3 spans 15 amino acids. The CDR3 loop is CASSQTLAGAETQYF. CDR3 sequence (DNA): TGTGCCAGCAGCCAAACTTTAGCGGGGGCGGAGACCCAGTACTTC.

The V call is TRBV5-6, the J call TRBJ2-1, with TRBD2 matching over 11 bases. From germline, CDR1 is SGHDT and CDR2 YYEEEE. The CDR3 covers 18 residues. Trimming at V came to 1 base and at J to 0 bases, leaving 6 bases not matched to a gene. The CDR3 sequence: CASSLFGLAGSSYNEQFF. The CDR3 DNA follows: TGTGCCAGCAGCTTGTTCGGACTAGCGGGCAGCTCCTACAATGAGCAGTTCTTC.

This rearrangement joins TRBV5-1 to TRBJ1-1, with D maybe TRBD1 (6 bases). The CDR3 loop spans 14 amino acids. CDR1 and CDR2 (germline): SGHRS, YFSETQ. V lost 2 bases and J lost 1, with 9 bases in between. The CDR3 DNA reads TGCGCCAGCAGCTTTGGACAGAAGAACACTGAAGCTTTCTTT. Amino acids: CASSFGQKNTEAFF.

This chain links TRBV11-3 with TRBJ1-1; D is perhaps TRBD1 (6 bases). The V end lost 6 bases, the J end lost 0 bases, and 11 bases lay between the germline ends. The CDR3 loop spans 14 amino acids. Germline V CDR1 and CDR2: SGHNT, YENEEA. CDR3 coding DNA: TGTGCCAGCAGACACACAGGGATGAACACTGAAGCTTTCTTT. This sequence encodes CASRHTGMNTEAFF.

V usage is TRBV6-5 and J usage is TRBJ1-2; D remains ambiguous. From germline, CDR1 is MNHEY and CDR2 SVGAGI. The CDR3 consists of 12 residues. Deletions cut 6 bases from V and 7 bases from J, with 12 bases between. In DNA, the CDR3 is TGTGCCAGCAGAATCCGGGGAGCTGGCTACACCTTC. As protein: CASRIRGAGYTF.

This clone was observed a handful of times. J is TRBJ2-7 and V is TRBV7-9; TRBD1 matches at 12 bases. V trimming: 2 bases; J trimming: 6 bases; junction bases outside the gene matches: 5. This CDR3 region has 15 residues. Germline V gives CDR1 SEHNR, CDR2 FQNEAQ (reference sequence). In nucleotides, the CDR3 is TGTGCCAGCAGCTTATCCGGGACAGGGGGCCGCGAGCAGTACTTC. It encodes CASSLSGTGGREQYF.

The gene calls are TRBV7-2 and TRBJ2-3, with 8 bases identical to TRBD2. The CDR3 has 15 amino acids. V was clipped by 2 bases and J by 1 base; unmatched bases: 2. Germline CDR1 is SGHTA and CDR2 is FQGNSA. CDR3 sequence: CASSLRGGGTDTQYF. CDR3 nucleotides: TGTGCCAGCAGCTTACGGGGGGGCGGCACAGATACGCAGTATTTT.

V gene TRBV28 combines with J gene TRBJ2-7; 7 bases are a match to TRBD1. The CDR3 has 16 amino acids. With V trimmed by 6 bases and J by 0 bases, 11 bases remained unmatched. Germline loops: CDR1 MDHEN, CDR2 SYDVKM. CDR3 in amino acids: CASSPRQGISSYEQYF. The CDR3 DNA is TGTGCCAGCAGCCCCCGACAGGGCATAAGCTCCTACGAGCAGTACTTC.

This sequence joins TRBV2 and TRBJ1-2, with 8 bases aligning to TRBD1. This CDR3 spans 15 amino acids. Trimming removed 6 bases from V and 1 base from J; junction bases left unmatched: 7. CDR1 is SNHLY, CDR2 FYNNEI, per germline. CDR3 nucleotide sequence: TGTGCCAGCAGACGCGACAGGGGCGTTAACTATGGCTACACCTTC. It yields the protein CASRRDRGVNYGYTF.

The chain has TRBV19 and TRBJ2-7; TRBD2 aligns across 7 bases. J lost 5 bases, V lost 5 bases, and 12 bases had no gene match. Germline loops: CDR1 LNHDA, CDR2 SQIVND (reference sequence). The CDR3 totals 15 residues. CDR3 coding DNA: TGTGCCAGTAGTGTCGGACTAGTTCCCTTCCACGAGCAGTACTTC. This encodes CASSVGLVPFHEQYF.

This clone was observed a handful of times. The V gene is TRBV6-5, the J gene TRBJ1-1; D unclear. The CDR3 covers 13 residues. Trimming pared 0 bases from V and 6 bases from J, leaving 8 bases between. CDR1 MNHEY and CDR2 SVGAGI come from the germline V gene. CDR3: CASSYSFGSEAFF. The DNA of the CDR3 is TGTGCCAGCAGTTACTCCTTCGGTTCTGAAGCTTTCTTT.

The V call is TRBV9, the J call TRBJ2-5; 9 bases agree with TRBD1. V lost 0 bases to trimming and J lost 4 bases; unmatched junction nucleotides: 4. CDR1 is SGDLS, CDR2 YYNGEE, per germline. This CDR3 spans 15 amino acids. DNA of the CDR3: TGTGCCAGCAGCGTAGAGACAGGGGGGGGAGAGACCCAGTACTTC. Amino acid sequence: CASSVETGGGETQYF.

The rearrangement links TRBV6-5 to TRBJ1-2; unclear D gene. The V end was cut by 5 bases, the J end by 6 bases, with 10 bases between. The germline V gene encodes CDR1 MNHEY and CDR2 SVGAGI. There are 12 residues in the CDR3. The CDR3: CASSRSEDGYTF. The DNA for the CDR3 is TGTGCCAGCAGTCGGAGTGAGGATGGCTACACCTTC.

V is TRBV5-1 and J is TRBJ2-3, with 10 bases identical to TRBD1. The CDR3 loop spans 15 amino acids. V trimming: 5 bases; J trimming: 4 bases; junction bases outside the gene matches: 7. From germline, CDR1 is SGHRS and CDR2 YFSETQ. In DNA form, the CDR3 reads TGCGCCAGCAGATCCCGGGACAGGGGTGCAGATACGCAGTATTTT. Translation: CASRSRDRGADTQYF.

The chain carries TRBV10-3 and TRBJ2-7; TRBD1 matches 9 bases. V lost 7 bases, J lost 3 bases, and 4 bases stayed unmatched. The germline CDR1 and CDR2 sequences are ENHRY and SYGVKD. The CDR3 spans 13 residues. CDR3 sequence: CAIMVTGGYEQYF. DNA for the CDR3: TGTGCCATCATGGTGACAGGGGGCTACGAGCAGTACTTC.